This T cell receptor (beta chain) was sequenced during a study of human T cells and chemical hapten exposure. Study background: 2% DPC was applied to about 2 cm by about 2 cm of upper inner arm skin for sensitization. Variability of per-sample TCR yields stemmed mainly from small differences in pooled library volume. Upper back patch tests used 0.01% DPC, scored after 6 days.

This clonotype was recorded at least ten times. Via MiXCR, TCRdb re-called the RACE reads, giving one row per CDR3 protein. The repertoire includes roughly 94,000 distinct CDR3 sequences, 9% to 9.5% of them detected once, and about 2% sits in the top ten. Time point specified: patch test 2, 6 weeks after DPC sensitization. As to treatment: therapeutic diphenylcyclopropenone sensitization with weekly scalp DPC. The study drew its donors from alopecia patients who were 18 to 70 years old and suitable for DPC. Looked up from germline, CDR1 is SQVTM and CDR2 is ANQGSEA. The V end lost 4 bases, the J end lost 0 bases, and 10 bases lay between the germline ends. This CDR3 is built from 15 residues.

Sequenced material: whole blood, taken in connection with sensitization to the hapten diphenylcyclopropenone (DPC). This clonotype was sampled from a woman in her thirties or forties with alopecia areata. Some clones in this sample may be carry-over from other donors' samples. The genes are TRBV29-1 and TRBJ2-6; D not certain. CDR3 nucleotide sequence: TGCAGCGTTGTTCCACCGCACTCTGGGGCCAACGTCCTGACTTTC. Amino acids: CSVVPPHSGANVLTF.